These 14 T cell receptor beta chains were sequenced from one sample in a study of OX40 agonist ivuxolimab in advanced cancers. Produced via immunoSEQ multiplex PCR; TCRdb's table is partial and in-frame only. The table shows 35,000 to 40,000 clones, with around 89% occurring only once. The sample here was CD4+ or CD8+ T cells sorted from blood, taken in a trial of the OX40 agonist ivuxolimab. All receptors come from an adult with an advanced solid tumor such as melanoma, head and neck, liver or kidney cancer.

J is TRBJ1-5 and V is TRBV19, with D unclear. CDR1 LNHDA and CDR2 SQIVND come from the germline V gene (reference sequence). V lost 5 bases to trimming and J lost 7 bases, with 12 bases between them. This CDR3 has 13 residues. The CDR3 DNA reads TGTGCCAGTAGTCGTGGTGGCGGGCAGCCCCAGCATTTT. Its protein product is CASSRGGGQPQHF.

In the case of this clone: At one end, the junction sequence differs from germline, possibly due to a read error. This chain uses TRBV7-7 with TRBJ2-1, with a tentative D call TRBD1 (6 bases). Per the germline V gene, CDR1 is SSHAT and CDR2 is FNYEAQ (reference sequence). The CDR3 is made up of 16 amino acids. The CDR3 DNA sequence: TGTGCTAGCAGCTTAGAGGTGGACAGCTCGTTGGATGAGCAGTTCTTC. Protein: CASSLEVDSSLDEQFF.

CDR3 sequence reads: CASSLRGGIGGYGYTF. CDR3 bases: TGTGCCAGCAGTTTAAGAGGTGGGATAGGCGGCTATGGCTACACCTTC. V gene TRBV28 combines with J gene TRBJ1-2; D is ambiguous. This CDR3 region has 16 residues. Trimming removed 2 bases at V and 4 bases at J, with 17 bases between. Germline CDR1 MDHEN, CDR2 SYDVKM.

This rearrangement joins TRBV13 to TRBJ2-7, with D possibly being TRBD1 (5 bases). The germline V and J ends were trimmed by 0 bases and 4 bases, with 16 bases remaining between them. Germline V gene sequence: CDR1 PRHDT, CDR2 FYEKMQ (reference sequence). The CDR3 is 16 amino acids. This chain's CDR3 is CASSLGRGRVLYEQYF. As DNA, the CDR3 is TGTGCCAGCAGCTTAGGCCGAGGCAGGGTTTTATACGAGCAGTACTTC.

The chain couples TRBV7-8 to TRBJ2-7, with D unresolved. This CDR3 has 14 residues. Per germline, CDR1 SGHVS and CDR2 FQNEAQ. V was pared by 1 base and J by 0 bases, with 7 bases between. The CDR3, as DNA: TGTGCCAGCAGCTTAGGGCCCATCTCCTACGAGCAGTACTTC. Protein sequence: CASSLGPISYEQYF. The variable domain in full, with the rest retrieved from reference TRBV7-8 and TRBJ2-7, is GAGVSQSPRYKVAKRGQDVALRCDPISGHVSLFWYQQALGQGPEFLTYFQNEAQLDKSGLPSDRFFAERPEGSVSTLKIQRTQQEDSAVYLCASSLGPISYEQYFGPGTRLTVT.

The chain links TRBV6-6 to TRBJ2-5; the D is unclear. The germline gives CDR1 MNHNY, CDR2 SVGAGI (reference sequence). Trimming took 3 bases from V and 5 from J, leaving 13 bases between them. This CDR3 contains 14 residues. CDR3 bases: TGTGCCAGCAGTTATTCTGCCCGCCGGGAGACCCAGTACTTC. This sequence encodes CASSYSARRETQYF.

The chain couples TRBV29-1 to TRBJ2-2, with TRBD1 matching over 8 bases. The V segment lost 7 bases and the J segment 2 bases; nucleotides outside the gene matches: 3. The CDR3 runs to 13 residues. Germline V gives CDR1 SQVTM, CDR2 ANQGSEA. CDR3 in DNA: TGCAGCGGGGGACAGGAAAACACCGGGGAGCTGTTTTTT. Translated, it gives CSGGQENTGELFF.

The gene calls are TRBV12-5 and TRBJ2-1; D not resolved. The CDR3 runs 11 residues. Germline values: CDR1 LGHNT, CDR2 FRNRAP. Trimming took off 1 base at V and 12 bases at J, with 7 bases between the two ends. The CDR3 reads CASGLGLGQFF. The CDR3 bases are TGTGCTAGTGGTTTGGGGTTGGGGCAGTTCTTC.

The chain employs TRBV7-9 and TRBJ1-1, with D unclear. V dropped 5 bases and J dropped 2 bases, with 9 bases sitting between them. This CDR3 is built from 13 residues. Germline assignment: CDR1 SEHNR and CDR2 FQNEAQ (reference sequence). CDR3 bases: TGTGCCAGCAGCGCGTTGGTTAACACTGAAGCTTTCTTT. This codes for CASSALVNTEAFF. The entire variable domain, with the rest obtained from reference TRBV7-9 and TRBJ1-1, is as follows: DTGVSQNPRHKITKRGQNVTFRCDPISEHNRLYWYRQTLGQGPEFLTYFQNEAQLEKSRLLSDRFSAERPKGSFSTLEIQRTEQGDSAMYLCASSALVNTEAFFGQGTRLTVV.

The chain employs TRBV13 and TRBJ1-4; D is unresolved. The V and J ends lost 5 bases and 4 bases respectively, with 5 bases between them. Germline V gives CDR1 PRHDT, CDR2 FYEKMQ (reference sequence). The CDR3 consists of 12 residues. Here the CDR3 DNA reads TGTGCCAGCAGCCTATATAATGAAAAACTGTTTTTT. This gives the protein CASSLYNEKLFF.

This clone was seen a single time. The chain has TRBV28 and TRBJ1-5; perhaps TRBD1 as D (5 bases). From germline, CDR1 is MDHEN and CDR2 SYDVKM. Trimming cost V 0 bases and J 3 bases, with 18 bases left between them. The CDR3 is 18 residues long. The CDR3 DNA reads as TGTGCCAGCAGTTTATGCGGGGCCACAGGACACCCCAATCAGCCCCAGCATTTT. This encodes CASSLCGATGHPNQPQHF.

This rearrangement joins TRBV29-1 to TRBJ1-2; D call uncertain. V was cut by 5 bases and J by 3 bases, with 13 bases left in between. Germline loops: CDR1 SQVTM, CDR2 ANQGSEA. CDR3 length: 13 residues. The CDR3 coding sequence is TGCAGCGTTAGGCACACCCGCGACTATGGCTACACCTTC. Amino acids: CSVRHTRDYGYTF.

The V gene is TRBV19, the J gene TRBJ2-4; 11 bases match TRBD2. CDR1 LNHDA and CDR2 SQIVND come from the germline V gene (reference sequence). With V trimmed by 6 bases and J by 4 bases, 11 bases remained unmatched. This CDR3 has 17 residues. CDR3 amino acids: CASRSVTSGTYKNIQYF. DNA for the CDR3: TGTGCCAGTAGGTCTGTGACTAGCGGGACTTATAAAAACATTCAGTACTTC.

The V and J genes are TRBV5-6 and TRBJ2-2; D ambiguous. The V and J ends lost 1 base and 1 base respectively, with 5 bases between them. In germline, CDR1 is SGHDT, CDR2 YYEEEE. The CDR3 totals 14 residues. CDR3 sequence reads: CASSLIGNTGELFF. The CDR3 DNA reads TGTGCCAGCAGCTTGATAGGGAACACCGGGGAGCTGTTTTTT.